The sequence of this T cell receptor (beta chain) was determined in a study of cytomegalovirus exposure and HLA in healthy donors. The V end lost 10 bases, the J end lost 0 bases, and 11 bases lay between the germline ends. From germline, CDR1 is ENHRY and CDR2 SYGVKD. This CDR3 comprises 13 residues. Concerning this clone itself: The target antigen is unknown.

Overall study results and limits: Most TCR sequences were rare, but some public TCRs occurred in many donors. It was confirmed in vitro that three of the CMV-associated chains were specific for CMV antigens. Subsequent analysis revealed that first-cohort TCR clusters tended to co-occur in the approximately 120 validation repertoires. Among TCR beta chains, those listed as cytomegalovirus-associated numbered approximately 150.

The repertoire was sequenced with immunoSEQ multiplex PCR; TCRdb's copy has only in-frame clones and lacks some. Here the sample spans 150,000 to 180,000 clones, approximately 86% being singletons. The chain combines TRBV10-3 with TRBJ2-3; a possible D gene is TRBD2 (5 bases). Sequencing input: PBMCs. The TCR sequence derives from a human donor in good health. The CDR3 DNA is TGTGCCACCCAGCGCGGGAGCACAGATACGCAGTATTTT. Protein sequence: CATQRGSTDTQYF.